This TCR beta chain is from a study of T cells in Graves' hyperthyroidism and ophthalmopathy. General observations from the study: From stable hyperthyroidism, ophthalmopathy was set apart by a 13 V-J model.

Ten or more counts support this clonotype. Its antigen remains unidentified. TCR beta CDR3 sequences were amplified from RNA transcripts. Using the HTBI primer set, a first-round RT-PCR was run on the TCR CDR3. TCRdb called the multiplex PCR reads again in MiXCR, with one record for every CDR3 protein. The repertoire holds 300,000 to 350,000 distinct CDR3 sequences, roughly 18% seen once, with 15% in the top ten. Germline CDR1 reads MNHEY; CDR2 reads SVGAGI. The CDR3 loop spans 16 amino acids. V dropped 4 bases and J dropped 2; count of bases not matched to a gene: 8. V usage is TRBV6-5 and J usage is TRBJ2-7, with 10 nucleotides matching TRBD2. The receptor was isolated from a woman aged 40 to 49 with Graves' ophthalmopathy. Material: blood. The CDR3 region has the DNA TGTGCCAGCAGTTCCGGGACTAGCGAATTCCCCTACGAGCAGTACTTC. Its protein is CASSSGTSEFPYEQYF.